Following are 18 T cell receptor beta chains from one sample sequenced in a study of cytotoxic CD8 clonotypes in ibrutinib-treated CLL. Only in-frame clones appear in the TCRdb table, and some are missing; sequencing was by immunoSEQ multiplex PCR. The data contain fewer than 90,000 clones, 85% to 90% of them singletons. Sequenced material: PBMCs, taken before ibrutinib treatment. The receptor set was obtained from a human donor with chronic lymphocytic leukemia.

The gene calls are TRBV6-1 and TRBJ2-1, with D perhaps TRBD2 (6 bases). V lost 6 bases to trimming and J lost 5 bases, with 14 bases between them. Germline CDR1 and CDR2: MNHNS and SASEGT. The CDR3 has 14 residues. The CDR3 DNA sequence: TGTGCCAGCAGGGAGGGTGGACCGAACAATGAGCAGTTCTTC. It is translated as CASREGGPNNEQFF.

V and J are TRBV6-5 and TRBJ2-1; TRBD1 is a possible D gene (6 bases). Germline-derived CDR1 and CDR2 are MNHEY and SVGAGI. CDR3 length equals 11 residues. Trimming stripped 6 bases from V and 9 bases from J, with 9 bases between. The CDR3 region has the DNA TGTGCCAGCAGATTAGGGGGTGAGCAGTTCTTC. Protein product: CASRLGGEQFF.

The rearrangement uses TRBV11-2 and TRBJ2-7, with D hard to call. CDR3 length: 14 amino acids. CDR1 is SGHAT and CDR2 is FQNNGV in the germline V gene. Trimming removed 1 base at V and 0 bases at J, with 7 bases between. The CDR3: CASSLVSPSYEQYF. CDR3 coding DNA: TGTGCCAGCAGCTTAGTTAGCCCCTCCTACGAGCAGTACTTC.

In this sample, this clone turned up a few times. The chain employs TRBV6-5 and TRBJ1-2; no clear D gene. This CDR3 contains 11 residues. Germline values: CDR1 MNHEY, CDR2 SVGAGI. V lost 8 bases and J lost 4, with 8 bases in between. CDR3 nucleotides: TGTGCCAGCCGGCGCGGCTATGGCTACACCTTC. This sequence encodes CASRRGYGYTF.

A few counts support this clone. The CDR3 region is CAWSVPYTGELFF. In DNA, the CDR3 is TGTGCCTGGAGTGTACCCTATACCGGGGAGCTGTTTTTT. The J gene is TRBJ2-2, the V gene TRBV30; D unresolved. The V gene's germline CDR1 is GTSNPN and CDR2 SVGIG (reference sequence). V lost 0 bases, J lost 5 bases, and 7 bases lay in between. The CDR3 runs 13 residues.

This clone came up once. The V gene is TRBV5-1, the J gene TRBJ2-3; 9 nucleotides agree with TRBD1. Trimming removed 1 base from V and 3 bases from J; junction bases left unmatched: 12. The CDR3 loop spans 18 amino acids. The germline V gene encodes CDR1 SGHRS and CDR2 YFSETQ. CDR3 loop: CASSLTGRRDRETDTQYF. The CDR3 DNA reads TGCGCCAGCAGCTTGACAGGGCGTAGGGACAGGGAAACAGATACGCAGTATTTT. Looking up the rest from reference TRBV5-1 and TRBJ2-3 gives the full variable domain: KAGVTQTPRYLIKTRGQQVTLSCSPISGHRSVSWYQQTPGQGLQFLFEYFSETQRNKGNFPGRFSGRQFSNSRSEMNVSTLELGDSALYLCASSLTGRRDRETDTQYFGPGTRLTVL.

V gene TRBV29-1 combines with J gene TRBJ2-3; 7 bases align to TRBD1. J lost 4 bases, V lost 0 bases, and 7 bases had no gene match. Germline CDR1 and CDR2: SQVTM and ANQGSEA. This CDR3 is built from 15 residues. CDR3 in DNA: TGCAGCGTTGAAGATAGGCGAGGGGGCTCAGATACGCAGTATTTT. This translates into CSVEDRRGGSDTQYF.

The chain combines TRBV5-1 with TRBJ2-3, with D perhaps being TRBD1 or TRBD2 (5 bases each). The germline V gene has CDR1 SGHRS and CDR2 YFSETQ. V was trimmed by 0 bases and J by 6 bases, leaving 20 bases between them. The CDR3 length is 17 residues. CDR3 sequence reads: CASSLGRVQVEGDTQYF. The CDR3 coding sequence is TGCGCCAGCAGCTTGGGCAGGGTGCAAGTCGAGGGCGATACGCAGTATTTT. Looking up the rest from reference TRBV5-1 and TRBJ2-3 gives the full variable domain: KAGVTQTPRYLIKTRGQQVTLSCSPISGHRSVSWYQQTPGQGLQFLFEYFSETQRNKGNFPGRFSGRQFSNSRSEMNVSTLELGDSALYLCASSLGRVQVEGDTQYFGPGTRLTVL.

The genes are TRBV5-6 and TRBJ2-5; possible D gene TRBD2, 7 bases. V lost 3 bases, J lost 4 bases, and 10 bases lay in between. Germline CDR1 and CDR2: SGHDT and YYEEEE. The CDR3 has 13 amino acids. The CDR3 loop is CASSSRGGETQYF. CDR3 coding DNA: TGTGCCAGCAGCTCAAGGGGGGGAGAGACCCAGTACTTC.

This chain links TRBV4-2 with TRBJ2-1; maybe TRBD1 (5 bases). Trimming took 0 bases from V and 6 from J, leaving 9 bases between them. CDR1 is LGHNA, CDR2 YNFKEQ, per germline. The CDR3 has 14 amino acids. CDR3 nucleotide sequence: TGTGCCAGCAGCCAAGATGCCAGGGCCAATGAGCAGTTCTTC. Translated: CASSQDARANEQFF.

The genes are TRBV30 and TRBJ2-5; D might be TRBD1 (5 bases). The CDR3 runs 15 residues. Deletions cut 1 base from V and 4 bases from J, with 16 bases between. The germline V gene has CDR1 GTSNPN and CDR2 SVGIG (reference sequence). The CDR3 DNA reads as TGTGCCTGGAGTGACGCCAGGGTAGGTCGAGAGACCCAGTACTTC. Translated, it gives CAWSDARVGRETQYF.

This clone has a single count. One end of the junction does not line up with germline, which may come from a read error. This rearrangement joins TRBV7-7 to TRBJ2-1; D is possibly TRBD2 (6 bases). The V gene's germline CDR1 is SSHAT and CDR2 FNYEAQ (reference sequence). This CDR3 is 16 amino acids long. The CDR3 DNA sequence: TGTGCTAGCAGCCGATCAATTGCAAAGGGAGGCAATGAGCAGTTCTTC. The encoded protein is CASSRSIAKGGNEQFF. Filled out from reference TRBV7-7 and TRBJ2-1, the complete variable domain reads GAGVSQSPRYKVTKRGQDVTLRCDPISSHATLYWYQQALGQGPEFLTYFNYEAQPDKSGLPSDRFSAERPEGSISTLTIQRTEQRDSAMYRCASSRSIAKGGNEQFFGPGTRLTVL.

This chain connects TRBV7-2 to TRBJ1-3; no definite D call. Trimming removed 1 base from V and 3 bases from J, with 10 bases in between. Germline CDR1 is SGHTA and CDR2 is FQGNSA. The CDR3 consists of 15 residues. In DNA, the CDR3 is TGTGCCAGCAGCTTAGGGTTGGGCGTTGGAAACACCATATATTTT. Its translation is CASSLGLGVGNTIYF.

The V gene is TRBV27, the J gene TRBJ1-2, with 7 bases aligning to TRBD1. This CDR3 has 13 residues. Germline V gene data show CDR1 as MNHEY and CDR2 as SMNVEV (reference sequence). Trimming took 0 bases from V and 7 from J; bases not matched to a gene: 2. The CDR3 loop reads CASSLSDRSGYTF. CDR3 sequence (DNA): TGTGCCAGCAGTTTATCGGACAGGAGTGGCTACACCTTC.

The chain is built from TRBV11-1 and TRBJ2-5, with D perhaps matching TRBD1 (7 bases). The ends were cut back, 3 bases at V and 2 bases at J, with 13 bases in the middle. Germline V gene data show CDR1 as SGHAT and CDR2 as FQDESV (reference sequence). The CDR3 spans 15 residues. CDR3 nucleotide sequence: TGTGCCAGCAGCTTGCCGACAGGGAGGCAAGAGACCCAGTACTTC. Protein product: CASSLPTGRQETQYF.

Notes on this clone: Other nucleotide sequences in the sample specify the same CDR3. This sequence joins TRBV14 and TRBJ1-1; D call uncertain. The CDR3 is 14 residues long. V gave up 4 bases and J gave up 0 bases, with 9 bases separating them. From germline, CDR1 is SGHDN and CDR2 FVKESK. DNA for the CDR3: TGTGCCAGCAGCCGGGCAGGAATGAACACTGAAGCTTTCTTT. Encoded protein: CASSRAGMNTEAFF.

The V call is TRBV28, the J call TRBJ2-1; 11 bases align to TRBD1. V trimming: 4 bases; J trimming: 4 bases; junction bases outside the gene matches: 6. The CDR3 is made up of 16 amino acids. Per the germline V gene, CDR1 is MDHEN and CDR2 is SYDVKM. The CDR3 here is CASSSSGTGGYNEQFF. DNA for the CDR3: TGTGCCAGCAGTTCCTCCGGGACAGGGGGTTACAATGAGCAGTTCTTC.

This chain connects TRBV30 to TRBJ2-3, with 11 bases fitting TRBD2. With V trimmed by 5 bases and J by 7 bases, 11 bases remained unmatched. Germline CDR1 and CDR2: GTSNPN and SVGIG (reference sequence). The length of the CDR3 is 15 residues. CDR3 residues: CAWGSGRARENTQYF. CDR3 nucleotide sequence: TGTGCCTGGGGTAGCGGGAGGGCCCGGGAAAATACGCAGTATTTT.